These T cell receptor beta chains were read from a single sample in a study of T cell responses to AZD1222 COVID-19 vaccine. The method was immunoSEQ multiplex PCR; TCRdb's version includes in-frame clones alone and lacks a portion of them. The sample has around 130,000 clones; over 75% are singletons. This specimen consisted of peripheral blood, obtained on day 0 of AZD1222 vaccination. Receptors originate from an adult in good health. CDR3s include the opening cysteine and the closing phenylalanine or tryptophan. A D gene is named only where the DNA matches it firmly. Size is stated for part of the rows, as once, few or many counts, or as a class when the clone is expanded.

V gene: TRBV4-2
clone size: -
D gene: TRBD2
J gene: TRBJ2-7
CDR3 protein: CASSQDETSVDEQYF
CDR3 DNA: TGTGCCAGCAGCCAAGATGAGACTAGCGTGGACGAGCAGTACTTC

V gene: TRBV7-9
clone size: -
D gene: TRBD2
J gene: TRBJ2-7
CDR3 protein: CASSPGGAGDPYEQYF
CDR3 DNA: TGTGCCAGCAGCCCGGGGGGAGCGGGGGATCCCTACGAGCAGTACTTC

V gene: TRBV6-1
clone size: once
D gene: TRBD1
J gene: TRBJ1-5
CDR3 protein: CASSEQGAQPQHF
CDR3 DNA: TGTGCCAGCAGTGAACAGGGGGCTCAGCCCCAGCATTTT

V gene: TRBV3-1/TRBV3-2
clone size: -
D gene: -
J gene: TRBJ1-2
CDR3 protein: CASSQPKAGTYGYTF
CDR3 DNA: TGTGCCAGCAGCCAACCTAAGGCCGGAACCTATGGCTACACCTTC

V gene: TRBV2
clone size: -
D gene: TRBD1
J gene: TRBJ2-7
CDR3 protein: CASSDDFRTGISYEQYF
CDR3 DNA: TGTGCCAGCAGTGACGATTTTAGGACAGGCATATCCTACGAGCAGTACTTC

V gene: TRBV9
clone size: -
D gene: TRBD2
J gene: TRBJ2-2
CDR3 protein: CASSVVSGRVRTGELFF
CDR3 DNA: TGTGCCAGCAGCGTAGTTAGCGGGAGGGTTCGCACCGGGGAGCTGTTTTTT

V gene: TRBV9
clone size: -
D gene: -
J gene: TRBJ1-1
CDR3 protein: CASSVQGDTEAFF
CDR3 DNA: TGTGCCAGCAGCGTACAGGGAGACACTGAAGCTTTCTTT

V gene: TRBV7-2
clone size: once
D gene: TRBD2
J gene: TRBJ2-7
CDR3 protein: CASSSRTSEAYEQYF
CDR3 DNA: TGTGCCAGCAGCTCAAGGACTAGCGAGGCCTACGAGCAGTACTTC

V gene: TRBV7-2
clone size: -
D gene: -
J gene: TRBJ2-3
CDR3 protein: CASKAGQSTDTQYF
CDR3 DNA: TGTGCCAGCAAAGCGGGACAGTCCACAGATACGCAGTATTTT

V gene: TRBV27
clone size: -
D gene: -
J gene: TRBJ2-7
CDR3 protein: CASSSPGGGTYEQYF
CDR3 DNA: TGTGCCAGCAGTTCTCCCGGCGGCGGTACCTACGAGCAGTACTTC

V gene: TRBV9
clone size: -
D gene: -
J gene: TRBJ2-7
CDR3 protein: CASSVGLRGPYEQYF
CDR3 DNA: TGTGCCAGCAGCGTAGGTTTGCGGGGCCCCTACGAGCAGTACTTC

V gene: TRBV12-5
clone size: -
D gene: -
J gene: TRBJ2-7
CDR3 protein: CASGGVGEQYF
CDR3 DNA: TGTGCTAGTGGGGGGGTAGGCGAGCAGTACTTC

V gene: TRBV18
clone size: -
D gene: -
J gene: TRBJ1-5
CDR3 protein: CASSPSLGWPQHF
CDR3 DNA: TGTGCCAGCTCACCCTCTCTGGGGTGGCCCCAGCATTTT

V gene: TRBV20-1
clone size: -
D gene: TRBD1
J gene: TRBJ1-2
CDR3 protein: CSADREGGYTF
CDR3 DNA: TGCAGTGCCGACAGGGAAGGGGGCTACACCTTC

V gene: TRBV18
clone size: -
D gene: -
J gene: TRBJ2-1
CDR3 protein: CASSIHSTYNEQFF
CDR3 DNA: TGTGCCAGCTCGATACATAGCACCTACAATGAGCAGTTCTTC